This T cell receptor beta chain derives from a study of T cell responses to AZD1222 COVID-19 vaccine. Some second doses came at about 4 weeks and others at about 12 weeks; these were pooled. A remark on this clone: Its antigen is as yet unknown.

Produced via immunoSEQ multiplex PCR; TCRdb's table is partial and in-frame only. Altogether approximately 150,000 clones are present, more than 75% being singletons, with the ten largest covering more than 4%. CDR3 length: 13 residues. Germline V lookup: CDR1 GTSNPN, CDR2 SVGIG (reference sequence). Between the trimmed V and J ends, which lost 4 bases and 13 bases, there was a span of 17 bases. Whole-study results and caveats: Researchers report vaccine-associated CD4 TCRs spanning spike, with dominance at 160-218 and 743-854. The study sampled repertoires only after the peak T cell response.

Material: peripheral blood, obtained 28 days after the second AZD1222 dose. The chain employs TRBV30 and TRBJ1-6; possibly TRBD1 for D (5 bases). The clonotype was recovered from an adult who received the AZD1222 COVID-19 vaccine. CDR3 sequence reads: CAWTDSALLPLHF. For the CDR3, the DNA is TGTGCCTGGACCGACAGTGCTTTGTTGCCCCTCCACTTT. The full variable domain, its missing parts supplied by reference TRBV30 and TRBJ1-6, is SQTIHQWPATLVQPVGSPLSLECTVEGTSNPNLYWYRQAAGRGLQLLFYSVGIGQISSEVPQNLSASRPQDRQFILSSKKLLLSDSGFYLCAWTDSALLPLHFGNGTRLTVT.